The text below deals with one TCR beta chain. This entry comes from a study of blood T cell repertoires in COVID-19. Across the study: Acute-phase and convalescent COVID-19 samples originated in the United States, Italy and Spain. Nucleic acid was either cDNA or gDNA, and it came from T cells, B-cell-depleted T cells, or PBMCs.

The CDR3 extends over 17 amino acids. The V segment lost 0 bases and the J segment 0 bases; nucleotides outside the gene matches: 7. Per germline, CDR1 SGHRS and CDR2 YFSETQ. Original data processing: It was from reference gene primer amplification that nucleated cell counts were estimated. TCRdb's copy holds only in-frame clones and misses some; the assay was immunoSEQ multiplex PCR. The DNA was the basis for D and trimming; V, J and clone size are from that table. The sample has about 210,000 clones, about 92% seen once; the top ten hold more than 0.95%. This receptor was obtained from a man in his thirties or forties with acute or convalescent COVID-19. Sequencing was done on a sample of peripheral blood. This chain connects TRBV5-1 to TRBJ2-7, with TRBD2 identical over 9 bases. This CDR3 is CASSLGLAGVSSYEQYF. DNA of the CDR3: TGCGCCAGCAGCTTGGGTTTAGCGGGGGTTTCCTCCTACGAGCAGTACTTC.